The 20 T cell receptor beta chains below were found in one sample sequenced in a study of blood T cell repertoires in COVID-19 (TCRdb year 2020). The library was prepared using the immunoSEQ multiplex PCR assay. TCRdb obtained this table from immuneACCESS and retained in-frame rearrangements with V and J assigned. These tables miss some clones; where compared with another copy, unresolved V genes account for less than half of the shortfall, and the remainder is unexplained. The sample records fewer than 400,000 clones, roughly 87% of which are singletons. The ten biggest clones cover about 8.9% of the sample. What was sequenced was PBMCs or T cells enriched from blood (not recorded which). These receptors all come from a woman under 30 who had recovered from COVID-19.

The CDR3 bases are TGTGCCAGTTCGCAGGGTCGGATCAACGAGCAGTACTTC. This gives the protein CASSQGRINEQYF. V usage is TRBV19 and J usage is TRBJ2-7; the D gene is possibly TRBD1 (5 bases). Germline loops: CDR1 LNHDA, CDR2 SQIVND (reference sequence). The CDR3 covers 13 residues. V lost 8 bases, J lost 5 bases, and 16 bases lay in between.

The CDR3, as DNA: TGTGCCAGCTCACCACAGAGCCCCAACGAGCAGTACTTC. Protein product: CASSPQSPNEQYF. The chain couples TRBV18 to TRBJ2-7; D is undetermined. CDR1 KGHSH and CDR2 LQKENI come from the germline V gene. The CDR3 is made up of 13 amino acids. V was cut by 1 base and J by 5 bases, with 9 bases left in between.

Comments on this clone: Other DNA variants within this sample encode the same CDR3. The gene calls are TRBV28 and TRBJ1-2; D possibly corresponds to TRBD1 (6 bases). Germline loops: CDR1 MDHEN, CDR2 SYDVKM. The CDR3 covers 14 residues. The V gene lost 3 bases and the J gene lost 2 bases, with 10 bases spanning the gap. The CDR3 region is CASSLGQGNYGYTF. CDR3 DNA: TGTGCCAGCAGTTTGGGACAAGGAAACTATGGCTACACCTTC.

The CDR3 spells CASSQLGGHSGNTIYF. The CDR3, as DNA: TGTGCCAGCAGCCAACTCGGGGGGCATTCTGGAAACACCATATATTTT. V and J are TRBV7-9 and TRBJ1-3; a weak D match, TRBD1 (6 bases). The CDR3 has 16 residues. V was pared by 5 bases and J by 1 base, with 15 bases between. Germline CDR1 is SEHNR and CDR2 is FQNEAQ (reference sequence).

The gene calls are TRBV24-1 and TRBJ2-1; TRBD1 matches at 9 bases. Germline V gene lookup returns CDR1 KGHDR and CDR2 SFDVKD. The length of the CDR3 is 17 residues. V was clipped by 1 base and J by 4 bases; unmatched bases: 7. The CDR3 DNA reads TGTGCCACCAGTGATTTCACCGGGACAGGGATATACAATGAGCAGTTCTTC. Its protein is CATSDFTGTGIYNEQFF.

This clone came up once. CDR3 coding DNA: TGCGCCAGCAGCTTGGACGTACAGGGGGAAAACACTGAAGCTTTCTTT. This encodes CASSLDVQGENTEAFF. The chain couples TRBV5-1 to TRBJ1-1; 8 nucleotides align to TRBD1. Germline assignment: CDR1 SGHRS and CDR2 YFSETQ. The CDR3 consists of 16 residues. Trimming removed 0 bases from V and 2 bases from J; junction bases left unmatched: 6. Looking up the rest from reference TRBV5-1 and TRBJ1-1 gives the full variable domain: KAGVTQTPRYLIKTRGQQVTLSCSPISGHRSVSWYQQTPGQGLQFLFEYFSETQRNKGNFPGRFSGRQFSNSRSEMNVSTLELGDSALYLCASSLDVQGENTEAFFGQGTRLTVV.

The chain couples TRBV28 to TRBJ2-7; 9 bases fit TRBD1. Germline V gene lookup returns CDR1 MDHEN and CDR2 SYDVKM. The CDR3 is 15 residues long. Losses at the gene ends were 7 bases for V and 2 bases for J; bases not matched to a gene: 9. The CDR3 region has the DNA TGTGCCAGCATTGCCCTCGGGACAGGGACCTACGAGCAGTACTTC. This gives the protein CASIALGTGTYEQYF.

This chain connects TRBV6-4 to TRBJ2-1; perhaps TRBD2 as D (5 bases). Trimming pared 2 bases from V and 5 bases from J, leaving 16 bases between. CDR1 is MRHNA, CDR2 SNTAGT, per germline. This CDR3 region has 16 residues. CDR3 coding DNA: TGTGCCAGCAGTGACGAGCAGGTAGAGGGTGACAATGAGCAGTTCTTC. Its translation: CASSDEQVEGDNEQFF.

The chain is built from TRBV7-2 and TRBJ1-1; D remains unclear. The germline CDR1 and CDR2 sequences are SGHTA and FQGNSA. The length of the CDR3 is 14 residues. The V and J ends lost 1 base and 4 bases respectively, with 10 bases between them. Written as DNA, the CDR3 is TGTGCCAGCAGCTTAGGCGTCCACCGCACTGAAGCTTTCTTT. This sequence encodes CASSLGVHRTEAFF. The full variable domain, in which reference TRBV7-2 and TRBJ1-1 provide the parts outside the CDR3, is GAGVSQSPSNKVTEKGKDVELRCDPISGHTALYWYRQSLGQGLEFLIYFQGNSAPDKSGLPSDRFSAERTGGSVSTLTIQRTQQEDSAVYLCASSLGVHRTEAFFGQGTRLTVV.

The chain uses TRBV7-5 and TRBJ2-4; the table calls TRBD2, which could not be checked here. TRBV7-5 is flagged as a pseudogene. This CDR3 comprises 17 residues. The CDR3 protein is CARKTATSGRAKNIQYF. Written as DNA, the CDR3 is TGTGCCAGAAAGACTGCAACTAGCGGGAGGGCCAAAAACATTCAGTACTTC.

The chain employs TRBV7-6 and TRBJ2-5, with 15 bases identical to TRBD2. The CDR3 contains 16 residues. Trimming took 1 base from V and 4 from J; bases not matched to a gene: 1. The germline V gene has CDR1 SGHVS and CDR2 FNYEAQ. CDR3 sequence: CASSLGTSGGAETQYF. CDR3 nucleotides: TGTGCCAGCAGCTTAGGGACTAGCGGGGGGGCAGAGACCCAGTACTTC. The entire variable domain, with the rest obtained from reference TRBV7-6 and TRBJ2-5, is as follows: GAGVSQSPRYKVTKRGQDVALRCDPISGHVSLYWYRQALGQGPEFLTYFNYEAQQDKSGLPNDRFSAERPEGSISTLTIQRTEQRDSAMYRCASSLGTSGGAETQYFGPGTRLLVL.

The chain recombines TRBV27 with TRBJ2-1, with 9 bases that match TRBD2. The CDR3 has 15 amino acids. Germline V CDR1 and CDR2: MNHEY, SMNVEV (reference sequence). The J segment lost 6 bases and the V segment lost 2 bases, leaving 5 bases of the junction unmatched. As DNA, the CDR3 is TGTGCCAGCAGTTTAGTAGCGGGAGACCTCAATGAGCAGTTCTTC. It specifies CASSLVAGDLNEQFF.

The chain couples TRBV10-3 to TRBJ2-3, with a weak D call TRBD2 (5 bases). CDR1 and CDR2 from the germline V gene are ENHRY and SYGVKD. The CDR3 sequence is 14 residues long. The DNA for the CDR3 is TGTGCTTCCCTCGGGCTAGCTAGCACAGATACGCAGTATTTT. It translates to CASLGLASTDTQYF.

This rearrangement joins TRBV5-1 to TRBJ1-3, with 8 bases matching TRBD1. The CDR3 is 18 amino acids. Germline loops: CDR1 SGHRS, CDR2 YFSETQ. Trimming at V came to 4 bases and at J to 3 bases, leaving 15 bases not matched to a gene. This CDR3 reads CASSLNNPGQGGGNTIYF. In nucleotides, the CDR3 is TGCGCCAGCAGCCTGAATAATCCCGGACAGGGAGGTGGAAACACCATATATTTT.

The chain combines TRBV2 with TRBJ1-1, with 10 bases lining up with TRBD1. Germline V gives CDR1 SNHLY, CDR2 FYNNEI. The CDR3 has 13 residues. J was trimmed by 4 bases and V by 10 bases; bases with no gene match: 6. The CDR3 here is CATRQGAGTEAFF. DNA for the CDR3: TGTGCCACCCGACAGGGGGCTGGCACTGAAGCTTTCTTT. The full variable domain, in which reference TRBV2 and TRBJ1-1 provide the parts outside the CDR3, is EPEVTQTPSHQVTQMGQEVILRCVPISNHLYFYWYRQILGQKVEFLVSFYNNEISEKSEIFDDQFSVERPDGSNFTLKIRSTKLEDSAMYFCATRQGAGTEAFFGQGTRLTVV.

The gene calls are TRBV28 and TRBJ1-2; 9 bases match TRBD1. The CDR3 length is 15 residues. V was clipped by 5 bases and J by 6 bases; unmatched bases: 10. Germline V lookup: CDR1 MDHEN, CDR2 SYDVKM. The CDR3 sequence: CASSPPGTGRDGYTF. For the CDR3, the DNA is TGTGCCAGCAGTCCCCCCGGGACAGGGCGCGATGGCTACACCTTC.

The chain uses TRBV7-9 and TRBJ1-4; weak D call: TRBD1 (5 bases). Germline CDR1 and CDR2: SEHNR and FQNEAQ (reference sequence). V was clipped by 5 bases and J by 7 bases, with 8 bases between them. The CDR3 extends over 12 amino acids. CDR3 amino acids: CASSRTGEKLFF. The CDR3 DNA sequence: TGTGCCAGCAGCCGAACAGGTGAAAAACTGTTTTTT.

The chain combines TRBV5-6 with TRBJ1-3; 8 bases match TRBD1. Germline CDR1 and CDR2: SGHDT and YYEEEE. V dropped 1 base and J dropped 4; count of bases not matched to a gene: 7. The CDR3 sequence is 16 residues long. Here the CDR3 reads CASSLFRRDRGNTIYF. CDR3 nucleotide sequence: TGTGCCAGCAGCTTGTTCCGCCGGGACAGGGGAAACACCATATATTTT.

The chain uses TRBV9 and TRBJ2-2, with TRBD1 matching over 8 bases. Per germline, CDR1 SGDLS and CDR2 YYNGEE. Trimming cost V 0 bases and J 6 bases; bases outside gene matches: 10. The CDR3 length is 17 residues. The CDR3 DNA is TGTGCCAGCAGCGTAGACCCCAGGACAGGGCAGGCCGGGGAGCTGTTTTTT. It codes for CASSVDPRTGQAGELFF.

The V and J genes are TRBV19 and TRBJ1-1, with D maybe TRBD1 (6 bases). Trimming took 3 bases from V and 4 from J, leaving 15 bases between them. Germline CDR1 is LNHDA and CDR2 is SQIVND (reference sequence). The CDR3 has 15 amino acids. For the CDR3, the DNA is TGTGCCAGTAGTATTGAAGCAGGGGTGGCCACTGAAGCTTTCTTT. This codes for CASSIEAGVATEAFF.